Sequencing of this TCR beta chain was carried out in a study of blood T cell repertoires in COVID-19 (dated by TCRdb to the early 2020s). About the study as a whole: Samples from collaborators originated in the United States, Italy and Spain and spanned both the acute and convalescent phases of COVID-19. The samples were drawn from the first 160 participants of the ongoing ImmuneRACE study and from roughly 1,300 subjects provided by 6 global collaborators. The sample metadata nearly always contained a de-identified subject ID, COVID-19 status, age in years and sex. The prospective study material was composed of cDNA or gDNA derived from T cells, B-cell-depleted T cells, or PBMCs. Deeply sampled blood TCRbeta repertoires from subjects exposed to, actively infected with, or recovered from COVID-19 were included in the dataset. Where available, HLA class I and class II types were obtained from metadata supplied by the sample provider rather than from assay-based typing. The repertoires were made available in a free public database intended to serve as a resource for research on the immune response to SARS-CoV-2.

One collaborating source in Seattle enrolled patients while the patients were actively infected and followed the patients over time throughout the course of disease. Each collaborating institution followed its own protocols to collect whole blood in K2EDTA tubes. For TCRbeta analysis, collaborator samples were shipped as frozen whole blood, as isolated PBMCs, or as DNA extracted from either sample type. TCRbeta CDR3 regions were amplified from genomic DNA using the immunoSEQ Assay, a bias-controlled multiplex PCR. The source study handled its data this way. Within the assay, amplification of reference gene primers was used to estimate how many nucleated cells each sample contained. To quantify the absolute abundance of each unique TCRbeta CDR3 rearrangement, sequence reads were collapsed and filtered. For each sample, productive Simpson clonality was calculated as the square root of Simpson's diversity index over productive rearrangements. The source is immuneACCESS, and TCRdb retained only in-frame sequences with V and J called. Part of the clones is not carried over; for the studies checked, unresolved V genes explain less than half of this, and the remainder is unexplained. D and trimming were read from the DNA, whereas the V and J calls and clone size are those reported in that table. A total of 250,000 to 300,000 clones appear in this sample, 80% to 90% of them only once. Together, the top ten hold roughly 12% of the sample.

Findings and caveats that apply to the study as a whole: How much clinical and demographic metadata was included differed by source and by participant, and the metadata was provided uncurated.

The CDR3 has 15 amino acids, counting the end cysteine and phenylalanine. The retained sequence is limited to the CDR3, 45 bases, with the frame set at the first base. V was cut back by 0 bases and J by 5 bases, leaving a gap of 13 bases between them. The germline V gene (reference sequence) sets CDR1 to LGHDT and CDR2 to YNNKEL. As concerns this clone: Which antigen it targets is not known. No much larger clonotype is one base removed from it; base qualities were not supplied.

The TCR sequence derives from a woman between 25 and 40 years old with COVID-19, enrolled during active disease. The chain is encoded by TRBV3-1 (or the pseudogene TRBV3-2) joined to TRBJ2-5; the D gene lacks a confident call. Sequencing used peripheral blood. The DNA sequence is TGTGCCAGCAGCCAAGATCGAGGTCTTGGGGAGACCCAGTACTTC. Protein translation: CASSQDRGLGETQYF.